This TCR beta chain was obtained from a study of blood T cell repertoires in COVID-19. Study-level information: The samples span acute and convalescent COVID-19 from the United States, Italy and Spain. Sources were T cells, B-cell-depleted T cells, or PBMCs; the material itself was cDNA or gDNA.

Authors' data handling: Reference gene primer amplification in the assay estimated nucleated cell counts. Produced via immunoSEQ multiplex PCR; TCRdb's table is partial and in-frame only. The DNA was the basis for D and trimming; V, J and clone size are from that table. The table lists approximately 260,000 clones, around 83% of them singletons. This CDR3 comprises 13 residues. V lost 0 bases and J lost 10, with 13 bases in between. Germline loops: CDR1 SGHRS, CDR2 YFSETQ. The source material was peripheral blood. The chain carries TRBV5-1 and TRBJ1-2; D might be TRBD1 (5 bases). The receptor was derived from a man younger than 35 with active or convalescent COVID-19. The CDR3 is CASSLEGIRNYTF. The CDR3 nucleotides read TGCGCCAGCAGCTTGGAGGGGATTCGGAACTACACCTTC. Full variable domain (outside the CDR3, taken from reference TRBV5-1 and TRBJ1-2): KAGVTQTPRYLIKTRGQQVTLSCSPISGHRSVSWYQQTPGQGLQFLFEYFSETQRNKGNFPGRFSGRQFSNSRSEMNVSTLELGDSALYLCASSLEGIRNYTFGSGTRLTVV.